This note documents a single T cell receptor beta chain sequence. This specimen belongs to a study of blood T cell repertoires in COVID-19. Germline CDR1 reads MGHRA; CDR2 reads YSYEKL. The CDR3 is 13 amino acids. The V and J ends lost 2 bases and 5 bases respectively, with 9 bases between them. TCRdb's copy holds only in-frame clones and misses some; the assay was immunoSEQ multiplex PCR. Here the sample spans 140,000 or so clones, under 85% being singletons. This chain links TRBV4-1 with TRBJ2-5; D remains unclear. The receptor's source is a man in his fifties with active or convalescent COVID-19. Source material: peripheral blood. CDR3 nucleotide sequence: TGCGCCAGCAGCCAAATGGGCGTGGAGACCCAGTACTTC. Translating it yields CASSQMGVETQYF.